These 17 T cell receptor beta chains were all obtained from the same sample, sequenced in a study of beta chain features in type 1 diabetes. Study outcomes and limitations: Significant though moderate, a shortening of TCRB CDR3s appeared in all four CD4+ subsets of Type 1 diabetes patients.

Every isolated RNA sample was fully reverse transcribed, so sequencing captured expressed TCRB transcripts. Profiled with immunoSEQ multiplex PCR; TCRdb holds only in-frame clones, not every one. The sample consists of 150,000 to 200,000 clones, around 63% of them appearing once. For these TCRs, the target antigens are not known. The sample consisted of naive CD4+ T cells from blood. Every receptor here comes from a young man with type 1 diabetes.

The chain joins TRBV14 to TRBJ2-5, with 7 bases identical to TRBD2. V dropped 2 bases and J dropped 2; count of bases not matched to a gene: 5. Per the germline V gene, CDR1 is SGHDN and CDR2 is FVKESK. This CDR3 contains 15 residues. CDR3 region: CASSQLTSSQETQYF. The CDR3 DNA reads as TGTGCCAGCAGCCAACTGACTAGCTCACAAGAGACCCAGTACTTC.

The rearrangement uses TRBV5-1 and TRBJ2-1, with TRBD2 matching 7 bases. The CDR3 has 16 amino acids. V dropped 4 bases and J dropped 6; count of bases not matched to a gene: 13. Looked up from germline, CDR1 is SGHRS and CDR2 is YFSETQ. For the CDR3, the DNA is TGCGCCAGCAGCCCCCTGGGAGCGGGGAGTGCCAATGAGCAGTTCTTC. Amino acids: CASSPLGAGSANEQFF.

Only a few counts were recorded for this clone. This rearrangement joins TRBV6-5 to TRBJ2-1, with D hard to call. The CDR3 has 11 amino acids. The V and J ends lost 6 bases and 5 bases respectively, with 5 bases between them. In germline, CDR1 is MNHEY, CDR2 SVGAGI. CDR3 coding DNA: TGTGCCAGCAGAAGGGACAATGAGCAGTTCTTC. As protein: CASRRDNEQFF.

The rearrangement links TRBV29-1 to TRBJ1-2; TRBD1 agrees at 7 bases. Germline V CDR1 and CDR2: SQVTM, ANQGSEA. This CDR3 spans 13 amino acids. Trimming at V came to 7 bases and at J to 4 bases, leaving 9 bases not matched to a gene. The CDR3 is CSADRAPLYGYTF. As DNA, the CDR3 is TGCAGCGCTGACAGGGCTCCTCTCTATGGCTACACCTTC.

The rearrangement joins TRBV13 to TRBJ2-7; the D gene could be TRBD1 or TRBD2 (6 bases each). CDR3 length equals 14 residues. V dropped 3 bases and J dropped 4 bases, with 13 bases sitting between them. The V gene's germline CDR1 is PRHDT and CDR2 FYEKMQ (reference sequence). CDR3 residues: CASSFRGGFYEQYF. The DNA for the CDR3 is TGTGCCAGCAGCTTCCGAGGGGGGTTTTACGAGCAGTACTTC.

The chain carries TRBV9 and TRBJ2-1; D ambiguous. This CDR3 is 15 amino acids long. Trimming cost V 1 base and J 0 bases, with 8 bases left between them. Germline CDR1 is SGDLS and CDR2 is YYNGEE. CDR3 DNA sequence: TGTGCCAGCAGCGTAAAGGGTAACTCCTACAATGAGCAGTTCTTC. Encoded protein: CASSVKGNSYNEQFF.

This clone was seen only a few times. The chain carries TRBV29-1 and TRBJ1-2; maybe TRBD1 (5 bases). CDR3 length equals 13 residues. Trimming took 2 bases from V and 4 from J, leaving 11 bases between them. Germline-derived CDR1 and CDR2 are SQVTM and ANQGSEA. The chain's CDR3 is CSVESGAPYGYTF. CDR3 nucleotide sequence: TGCAGCGTTGAAAGCGGGGCCCCCTATGGCTACACCTTC.

This chain joins TRBV7-2 and TRBJ2-6, with D possibly matching TRBD1 (6 bases). The CDR3 consists of 16 residues. Trimming pared 3 bases from V and 2 bases from J, leaving 11 bases between. Germline assignment: CDR1 SGHTA and CDR2 FQGNSA. The CDR3 DNA sequence: TGTGCCAGCAGCTTCTACAGGGTTACTGGGGCCAACGTCCTGACTTTC. It translates to CASSFYRVTGANVLTF.

The chain is built from TRBV7-2 and TRBJ2-7; 11 bases match TRBD2. The CDR3 runs 16 residues. V lost 4 bases and J lost 7; bases outside the gene matches: 12. CDR1 and CDR2 from the germline V gene are SGHTA and FQGNSA. The CDR3 DNA follows: TGTGCCAGCAGCTCCGCCCCAACTAGCGGGGGCATTGAGCAGTACTTC. Encoded protein: CASSSAPTSGGIEQYF. Filled out from reference TRBV7-2 and TRBJ2-7, the complete variable domain reads GAGVSQSPSNKVTEKGKDVELRCDPISGHTALYWYRQSLGQGLEFLIYFQGNSAPDKSGLPSDRFSAERTGGSVSTLTIQRTQQEDSAVYLCASSSAPTSGGIEQYFGPGTRLTVT.

J is TRBJ2-7 and V is TRBV29-1, with a weak D call TRBD1 (6 bases). V gave up 3 bases and J gave up 7 bases, with 13 bases separating them. The CDR3 totals 12 residues. The germline CDR1 and CDR2 sequences are SQVTM and ANQGSEA. CDR3 in amino acids: CSVEDSPKEQYF. In DNA, the CDR3 is TGCAGCGTTGAGGACAGCCCTAAGGAGCAGTACTTC.

This CDR3 is CASSSEGQSNEQFF. CDR3 in DNA: TGTGCCAGCAGCTCAGAAGGACAGTCAAATGAGCAGTTCTTC. The chain carries TRBV7-9 and TRBJ2-1; TRBD1 might be the D (6 bases). The CDR3 totals 14 residues. V was clipped by 4 bases and J by 7 bases, with 14 bases between them. Germline CDR1 SEHNR, CDR2 FQNEAQ (reference sequence). Based on the CDR3 plus reference TRBV7-9 and TRBJ2-1, the full variable domain is DTGVSQNPRHKITKRGQNVTFRCDPISEHNRLYWYRQTLGQGPEFLTYFQNEAQLEKSRLLSDRFSAERPKGSFSTLEIQRTEQGDSAMYLCASSSEGQSNEQFFGPGTRLTVL.

This clone was counted between two and nine times. The chain recombines TRBV28 with TRBJ2-7; D unresolved. Deletions cut 3 bases from V and 2 bases from J, with 11 bases between. The V gene's germline CDR1 is MDHEN and CDR2 SYDVKM. The CDR3 is 14 residues long. CDR3 sequence (DNA): TGTGCCAGCAGTTTGGATCCTCAGCCCTACGAGCAGTACTTC. It codes for CASSLDPQPYEQYF.

The chain couples TRBV4-3 to TRBJ2-1; D is perhaps TRBD2 (6 bases). Looked up from germline, CDR1 is LGHNA and CDR2 is YSLEER. V was pared by 3 bases and J by 8 bases, with 14 bases between. The CDR3 runs to 14 residues. The CDR3 DNA sequence: TGCGCCAGCAGCCAGGAGTTAGCGGTGGATGAGCAGTTCTTC. Protein product: CASSQELAVDEQFF.

This clone was seen a handful of times. The CDR3 here is CASTGKVYEQYF. CDR3 DNA sequence: TGTGCCAGCACAGGGAAAGTCTACGAGCAGTACTTC. The V gene is TRBV30, the J gene TRBJ2-5, with a tentative D call TRBD1 (6 bases). The J call is uncertain, as TRBJ2-7 better fits the DNA end. Germline V gene sequence: CDR1 GTSNPN, CDR2 SVGIG (reference sequence). This CDR3 is 12 amino acids long.

The gene calls are TRBV7-6 and TRBJ2-7; no definite D call. CDR3 length equals 11 residues. Per the germline V gene, CDR1 is SGHVS and CDR2 is FNYEAQ. Between the trimmed V and J ends, which lost 0 bases and 6 bases, there was a span of 3 bases. Written as DNA, the CDR3 is TGTGCCAGCAGCTTAGCGCTCGAGCAGTACTTC. Translating it yields CASSLALEQYF. The entire variable domain, with the rest obtained from reference TRBV7-6 and TRBJ2-7, is as follows: GAGVSQSPRYKVTKRGQDVALRCDPISGHVSLYWYRQALGQGPEFLTYFNYEAQQDKSGLPNDRFSAERPEGSISTLTIQRTEQRDSAMYRCASSLALEQYFGPGTRLTVT.

The chain links TRBV10-2 to TRBJ2-7, with 11 bases identical to TRBD2. The CDR3 is 14 residues long. CDR1 WSHSY and CDR2 SAAADI come from the germline V gene. Trimming at V came to 5 bases and at J to 2 bases, leaving 2 bases not matched to a gene. The CDR3 loop is CASSTTSGAYEQYF. The CDR3 coding sequence is TGCGCCAGCAGTACGACTAGCGGGGCCTACGAGCAGTACTTC.

V gene TRBV29-1 combines with J gene TRBJ1-1, with 7 bases fitting TRBD1. V shed 7 bases, J shed 1 base, and the junction held 6 bases outside the gene matches. Germline lookup yields CDR1 SQVTM and CDR2 ANQGSEA. The CDR3 has 13 amino acids. DNA for the CDR3: TGCAGCGGACTGGGACAGCCGAACACTGAAGCTTTCTTT. It encodes CSGLGQPNTEAFF.